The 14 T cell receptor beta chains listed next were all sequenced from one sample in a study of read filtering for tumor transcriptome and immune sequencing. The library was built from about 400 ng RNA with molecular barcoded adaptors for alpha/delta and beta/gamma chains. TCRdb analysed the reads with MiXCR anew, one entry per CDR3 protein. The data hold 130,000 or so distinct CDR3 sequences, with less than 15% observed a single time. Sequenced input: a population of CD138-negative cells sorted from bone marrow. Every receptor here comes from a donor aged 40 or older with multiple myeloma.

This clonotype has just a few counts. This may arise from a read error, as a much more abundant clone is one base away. The CDR3 here is CSAGTVRGTDTQYF. Written as DNA, the CDR3 is TGCAGCGCCGGGACAGTCCGAGGCACAGATACGCAGTATTTT. The chain is built from TRBV29-1 and TRBJ2-3; 7 positions agree with TRBD1. CDR1 and CDR2 from the germline V gene are SQVTM and ANQGSEA. This CDR3 is built from 14 residues. The V segment lost 7 bases and the J segment 1 base; nucleotides outside the gene matches: 8.

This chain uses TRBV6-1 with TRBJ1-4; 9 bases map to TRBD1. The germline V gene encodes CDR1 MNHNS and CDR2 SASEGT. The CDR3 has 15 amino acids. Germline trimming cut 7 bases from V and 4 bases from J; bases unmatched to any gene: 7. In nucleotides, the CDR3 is TGTGCCAGCAATCTGGACAGGGGACTTAATGAAAAACTGTTTTTT. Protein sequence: CASNLDRGLNEKLFF.

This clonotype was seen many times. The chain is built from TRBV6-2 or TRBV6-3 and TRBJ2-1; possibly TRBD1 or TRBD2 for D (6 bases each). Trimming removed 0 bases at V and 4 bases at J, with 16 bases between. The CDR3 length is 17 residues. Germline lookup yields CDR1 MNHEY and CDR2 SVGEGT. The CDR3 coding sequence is TGTGCCAGCAGTTACTCGGTGGAGGGGGGTCCATACAATGAGCAGTTCTTC. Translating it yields CASSYSVEGGPYNEQFF.

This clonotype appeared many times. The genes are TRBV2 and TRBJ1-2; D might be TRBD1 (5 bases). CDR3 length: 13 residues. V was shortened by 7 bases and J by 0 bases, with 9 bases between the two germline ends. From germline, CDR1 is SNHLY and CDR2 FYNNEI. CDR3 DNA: TGTGCCAGCACTCCGGGACCTAACTATGGCTACACCTTC. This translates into CASTPGPNYGYTF.

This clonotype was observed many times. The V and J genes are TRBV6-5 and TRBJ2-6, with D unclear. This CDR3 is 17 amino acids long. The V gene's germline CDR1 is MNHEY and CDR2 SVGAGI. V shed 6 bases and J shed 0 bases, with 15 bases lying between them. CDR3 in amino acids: CASSPPLVYSGANVLTF. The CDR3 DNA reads TGTGCCAGCAGCCCACCCCTCGTCTACTCTGGGGCCAACGTCCTGACTTTC.

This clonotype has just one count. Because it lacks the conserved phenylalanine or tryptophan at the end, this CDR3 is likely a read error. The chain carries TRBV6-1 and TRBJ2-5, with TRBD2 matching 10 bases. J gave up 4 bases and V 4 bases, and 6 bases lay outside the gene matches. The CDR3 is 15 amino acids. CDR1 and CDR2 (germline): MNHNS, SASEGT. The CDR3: CASSGWASGRETQYC. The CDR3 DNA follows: TGTGCCAGCAGTGGCTGGGCTAGCGGGAGAGAGACCCAGTACTGC.

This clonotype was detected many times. CDR3 loop: CASSTIPDSQANYGYTF. In DNA form, the CDR3 reads TGTGCCAGCAGCACTATTCCCGACAGCCAAGCTAACTATGGCTACACCTTC. The chain joins TRBV7-9 to TRBJ1-2; TRBD1 is a possible D gene (5 bases). The CDR3 runs to 17 residues. V lost 5 bases and J 0 bases, leaving 19 bases between the germline ends. CDR1 SEHNR and CDR2 FQNEAQ come from the germline V gene (reference sequence). The full variable domain, its missing parts supplied by reference TRBV7-9 and TRBJ1-2, is DTGVSQNPRHKITKRGQNVTFRCDPISEHNRLYWYRQTLGQGPEFLTYFQNEAQLEKSRLLSDRFSAERPKGSFSTLEIQRTEQGDSAMYLCASSTIPDSQANYGYTFGSGTRLTVV.

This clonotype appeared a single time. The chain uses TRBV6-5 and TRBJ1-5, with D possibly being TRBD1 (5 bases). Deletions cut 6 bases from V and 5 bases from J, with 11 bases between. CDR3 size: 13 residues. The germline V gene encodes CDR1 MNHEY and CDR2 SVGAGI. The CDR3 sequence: CASSSRGDQPQHF. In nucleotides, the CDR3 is TGTGCCAGCAGCTCTCGGGGCGATCAGCCCCAGCATTTT.

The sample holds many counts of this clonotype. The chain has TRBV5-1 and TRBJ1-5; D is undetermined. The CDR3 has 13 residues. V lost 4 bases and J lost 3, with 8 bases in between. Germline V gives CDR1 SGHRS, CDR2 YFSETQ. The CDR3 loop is CASSPDTNQPQHF. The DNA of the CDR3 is TGCGCCAGCAGCCCAGACACCAATCAGCCCCAGCATTTT.

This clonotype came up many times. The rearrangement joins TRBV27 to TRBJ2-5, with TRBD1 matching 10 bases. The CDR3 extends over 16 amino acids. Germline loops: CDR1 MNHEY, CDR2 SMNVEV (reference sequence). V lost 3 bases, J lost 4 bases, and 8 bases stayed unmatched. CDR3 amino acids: CASSLFGQGDLETQYF. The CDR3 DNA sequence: TGTGCCAGCAGTTTGTTCGGACAGGGGGATTTAGAGACCCAGTACTTC.

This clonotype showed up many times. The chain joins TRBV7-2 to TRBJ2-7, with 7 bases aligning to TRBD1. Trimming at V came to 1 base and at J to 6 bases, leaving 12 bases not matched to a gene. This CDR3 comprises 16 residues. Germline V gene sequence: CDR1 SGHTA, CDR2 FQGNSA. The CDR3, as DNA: TGTGCCAGCAGCTTAGAAGCGTCAGGGGGATGGGGCGAGCAGTACTTC. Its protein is CASSLEASGGWGEQYF.

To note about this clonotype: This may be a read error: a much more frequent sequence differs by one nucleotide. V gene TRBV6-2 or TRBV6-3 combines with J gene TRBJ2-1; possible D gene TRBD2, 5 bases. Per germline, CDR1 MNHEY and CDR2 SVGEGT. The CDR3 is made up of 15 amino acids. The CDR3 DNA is TGTGCCAGCAGTATTTTAGCGCTCCCAAGGAATGTGCAGTTCTTC. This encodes CASSILALPRNVQFF.

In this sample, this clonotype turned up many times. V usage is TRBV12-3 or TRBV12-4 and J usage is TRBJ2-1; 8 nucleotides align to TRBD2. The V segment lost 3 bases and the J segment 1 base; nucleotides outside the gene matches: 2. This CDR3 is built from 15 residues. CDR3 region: CASSFGGGSYNEQFF. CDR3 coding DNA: TGTGCCAGCAGTTTCGGGGGGGGATCCTACAATGAGCAGTTCTTC.

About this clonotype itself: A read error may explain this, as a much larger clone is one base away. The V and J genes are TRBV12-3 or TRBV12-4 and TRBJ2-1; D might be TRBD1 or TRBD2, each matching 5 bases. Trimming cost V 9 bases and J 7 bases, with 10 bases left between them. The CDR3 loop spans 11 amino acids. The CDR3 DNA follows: TGTGCCAGATCCAGGGAGAATGAGCAGTTCTTC. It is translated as CARSRENEQFF.